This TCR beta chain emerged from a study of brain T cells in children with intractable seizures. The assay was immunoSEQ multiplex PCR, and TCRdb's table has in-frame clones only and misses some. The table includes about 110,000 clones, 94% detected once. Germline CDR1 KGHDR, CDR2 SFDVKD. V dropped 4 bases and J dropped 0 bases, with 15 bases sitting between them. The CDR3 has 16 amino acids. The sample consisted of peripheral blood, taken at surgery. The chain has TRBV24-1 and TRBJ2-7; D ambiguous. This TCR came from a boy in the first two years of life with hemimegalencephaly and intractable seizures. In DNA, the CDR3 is TGTGCCACCAGTGAAATCGTCTGGATTAGCTCCTACGAGCAGTACTTC. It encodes CATSEIVWISSYEQYF.